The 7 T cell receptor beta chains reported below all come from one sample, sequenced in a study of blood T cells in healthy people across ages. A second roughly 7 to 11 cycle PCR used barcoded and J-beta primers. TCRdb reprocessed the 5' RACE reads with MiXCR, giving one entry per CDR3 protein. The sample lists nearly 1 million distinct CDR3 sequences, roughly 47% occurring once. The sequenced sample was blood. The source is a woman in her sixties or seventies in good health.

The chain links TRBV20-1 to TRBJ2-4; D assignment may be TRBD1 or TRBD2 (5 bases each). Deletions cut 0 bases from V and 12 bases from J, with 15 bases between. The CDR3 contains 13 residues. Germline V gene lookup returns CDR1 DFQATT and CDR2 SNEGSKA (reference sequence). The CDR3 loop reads CSARDRPGSPQYF. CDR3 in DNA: TGCAGTGCTAGAGATCGACCAGGGAGTCCTCAGTACTTC.

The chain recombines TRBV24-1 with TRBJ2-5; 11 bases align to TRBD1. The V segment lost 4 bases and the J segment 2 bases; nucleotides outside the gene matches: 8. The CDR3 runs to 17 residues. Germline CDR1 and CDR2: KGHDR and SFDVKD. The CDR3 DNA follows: TGTGCCACCAGTGAGCTGGGGACAGGGGGAGGTCAAGAGACCCAGTACTTC. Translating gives CATSELGTGGGQETQYF.

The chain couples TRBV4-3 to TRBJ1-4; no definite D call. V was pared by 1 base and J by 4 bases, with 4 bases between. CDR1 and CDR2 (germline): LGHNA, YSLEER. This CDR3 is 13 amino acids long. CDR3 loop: CASSQGFNEKLFF. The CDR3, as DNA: TGCGCCAGCAGCCAAGGATTTAATGAAAAACTGTTTTTT.

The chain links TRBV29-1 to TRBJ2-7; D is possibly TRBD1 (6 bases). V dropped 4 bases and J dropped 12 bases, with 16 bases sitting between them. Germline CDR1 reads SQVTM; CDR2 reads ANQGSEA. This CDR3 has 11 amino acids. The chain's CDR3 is CSVGSRDNGYF. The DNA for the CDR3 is TGCAGCGTTGGGTCCCGGGACAACGGGTACTTC.

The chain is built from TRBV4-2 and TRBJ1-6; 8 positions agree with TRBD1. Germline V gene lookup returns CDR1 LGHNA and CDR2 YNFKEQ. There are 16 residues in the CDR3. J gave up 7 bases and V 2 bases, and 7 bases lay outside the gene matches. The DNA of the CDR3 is TGTGCCAGCAGCCAAATGGACAGGGCGGAAAATTCACCCCTCCACTTT. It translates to CASSQMDRAENSPLHF.

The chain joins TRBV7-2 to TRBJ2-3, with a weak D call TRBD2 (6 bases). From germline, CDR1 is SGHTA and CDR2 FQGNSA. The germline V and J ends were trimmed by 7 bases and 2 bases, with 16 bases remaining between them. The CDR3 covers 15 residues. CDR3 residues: CASTPALAFTDTQYF. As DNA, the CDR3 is TGTGCCAGCACCCCGGCACTAGCCTTCACAGATACGCAGTATTTT. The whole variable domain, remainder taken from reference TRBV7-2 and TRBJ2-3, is GAGVSQSPSNKVTEKGKDVELRCDPISGHTALYWYRQSLGQGLEFLIYFQGNSAPDKSGLPSDRFSAERTGGSVSTLTIQRTQQEDSAVYLCASTPALAFTDTQYFGPGTRLTVL.

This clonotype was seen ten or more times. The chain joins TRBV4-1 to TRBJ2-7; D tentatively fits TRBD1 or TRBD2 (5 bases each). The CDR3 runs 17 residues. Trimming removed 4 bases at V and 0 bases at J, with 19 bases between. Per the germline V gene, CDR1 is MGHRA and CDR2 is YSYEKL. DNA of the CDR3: TGCGCCAGCAGCCCAGAACCGGGACGGTGGAGCTCCTACGAGCAGTACTTC. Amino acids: CASSPEPGRWSSYEQYF.